What follows are 23 T cell receptor beta chains derived from one specimen sequenced in a study of blood T cell repertoires in COVID-19. Data came from immunoSEQ multiplex PCR; TCRdb stores just in-frame clones and leaves some out. Of just under 350,000 clones in the sample, about 90% were seen once. What was sequenced was peripheral blood. The receptors come from a woman aged 18-29 years who had recovered from COVID-19.

This sequence joins TRBV5-4 and TRBJ2-1; unclear D gene. Looked up from germline, CDR1 is SGHNT and CDR2 is YYREEE (reference sequence). The CDR3 has 12 residues. Deletions cut 2 bases from V and 10 bases from J, with 10 bases between. This chain's CDR3 is CASSFGASEQFF. The CDR3 DNA follows: TGTGCCAGCAGCTTTGGAGCCTCCGAGCAGTTCTTC.

The chain carries TRBV29-1 and TRBJ1-1; 8 bases fit TRBD1. Germline V CDR1 and CDR2: SQVTM, ANQGSEA. The V and J ends lost 7 bases and 0 bases, in that order; junction bases with no gene match: 16. CDR3 length: 17 amino acids. DNA for the CDR3: TGCAGCGCCCGGGGGACAGGAGTAGGGGAAATGAACACTGAAGCTTTCTTT. Its protein is CSARGTGVGEMNTEAFF.

This clone was seen just once. The chain uses TRBV6-1 and TRBJ2-7, with 8 bases matching TRBD1. The V and J ends lost 3 bases and 4 bases, in that order; junction bases with no gene match: 5. The CDR3 runs to 14 residues. CDR1 MNHNS and CDR2 SASEGT come from the germline V gene. CDR3 in amino acids: CASSDRTGFYEQYV. CDR3 sequence (DNA): TGTGCCAGCAGTGATAGGACAGGGTTTTACGAGCAGTACGTC.

A few counts support this clone. The rearrangement uses TRBV5-1 and TRBJ1-2; 8 nucleotides line up with TRBD1. This CDR3 is built from 15 residues. In germline, CDR1 is SGHRS, CDR2 YFSETQ. The J segment lost 4 bases and the V segment lost 4 bases, leaving 9 bases of the junction unmatched. In nucleotides, the CDR3 is TGCGCCAGCAGCACCGGGACAGGCCCGGCCTATGGCTACACCTTC. Translating gives CASSTGTGPAYGYTF.

The J gene is TRBJ2-2, the V gene TRBV11-2; no clear D gene. V was cut by 4 bases and J by 9 bases, with 9 bases left in between. Germline-derived CDR1 and CDR2 are SGHAT and FQNNGV. The CDR3 runs to 12 residues. CDR3 protein: CASSSVFRELFF. DNA for the CDR3: TGTGCCAGCAGCTCAGTATTCAGGGAGCTGTTTTTT.

This clone was seen once. The rearrangement uses TRBV3-1 (or the pseudogene TRBV3-2) and TRBJ2-1; unclear D gene. V lost 4 bases, J lost 6 bases, and 7 bases lay in between. The CDR3 totals 12 residues. Germline V gene lookup returns CDR1 LGHDT and CDR2 YNNKEL (reference sequence). CDR3 sequence (DNA): TGTGCCAGCAGCCCGTCCGGCAATGAGCAGTTCTTC. Amino acid sequence: CASSPSGNEQFF.

The CDR3 nucleotides are TGCAGCGCCTCGGGACTAGCGGGAGGGCAAGAGCAGTTCTTC. It encodes CSASGLAGGQEQFF. V usage is TRBV29-1 and J usage is TRBJ2-1; 16 nucleotides match TRBD2. The CDR3 sequence is 14 residues long. Germline CDR1 and CDR2: SQVTM and ANQGSEA. Trimming cost V 7 bases and J 10 bases; bases outside gene matches: 7.

The chain uses TRBV9 and TRBJ1-6; tentatively, D is TRBD1 (5 bases). The CDR3 runs to 15 residues. Germline lookup yields CDR1 SGDLS and CDR2 YYNGEE. Trimming left V 0 bases short and J 9 bases short, with 13 bases between. CDR3 sequence: CASSVGEGRSSPLHF. DNA of the CDR3: TGTGCCAGCAGCGTAGGGGAGGGGCGAAGTTCACCCCTCCACTTT. Variable domain in full (rest from reference TRBV9 and TRBJ1-6): DSGVTQTPKHLITATGQRVTLRCSPRSGDLSVYWYQQSLDQGLQFLIQYYNGEERAKGNILERFSAQQFPDLHSELNLSSLELGDSALYFCASSVGEGRSSPLHFGNGTRLTVT.

The rearrangement links TRBV7-9 to TRBJ2-6; tentatively, D is TRBD1 (5 bases). Germline values: CDR1 SEHNR, CDR2 FQNEAQ (reference sequence). Trimming shortened V by 5 bases and J by 2 bases, and 19 bases separated the two germline ends. This CDR3 is 18 amino acids long. The CDR3 coding sequence is TGTGCCAGCAGCCACCAGAGTAGCCACAGGACTGGGGCCAACGTCCTGACTTTC. It is translated as CASSHQSSHRTGANVLTF.

This sequence joins TRBV13 and TRBJ1-2; D may be TRBD1 (5 bases). Germline V CDR1 and CDR2: PRHDT, FYEKMQ (reference sequence). This CDR3 contains 13 residues. Trimming removed 0 bases at V and 8 bases at J, with 10 bases between. This chain's CDR3 is CASSLGRDNGYTF. DNA of the CDR3: TGTGCCAGCAGCTTAGGCAGGGATAACGGCTACACCTTC.

The genes are TRBV5-1 and TRBJ1-2, with D possibly being TRBD1 (5 bases). CDR3 length equals 12 residues. V shed 4 bases and J shed 7 bases, with 11 bases lying between them. CDR1 is SGHRS, CDR2 YFSETQ, per germline. The CDR3 DNA reads as TGCGCCAGCAGCCCACAGGAGAGTGGCTACACCTTC. Its protein is CASSPQESGYTF.

The chain combines TRBV6-5 with TRBJ2-3; 8 nucleotides agree with TRBD1. Germline CDR1 reads MNHEY; CDR2 reads SVGAGI. This CDR3 has 12 residues. Unmatched junction bases numbered 8, after V lost 4 bases and J lost 14 bases. CDR3 coding DNA: TGTGCCAGCAGTTCCAGGACAGGGACTCTGTATTTT. It specifies CASSSRTGTLYF.

V is TRBV13 and J is TRBJ2-1, with 8 bases identical to TRBD2. The CDR3 totals 15 residues. V lost 2 bases, J lost 6 bases, and 6 bases stayed unmatched. Germline V gene lookup returns CDR1 PRHDT and CDR2 FYEKMQ (reference sequence). The CDR3 here is CASSLITGGGNEQFF. The DNA of the CDR3 is TGTGCCAGCAGCTTAATAACGGGAGGGGGCAATGAGCAGTTCTTC.

The chain links TRBV4-3 to TRBJ2-1; 9 bases map to TRBD2. This CDR3 region has 16 residues. V shed 2 bases and J 9 bases; nucleotides not matched to a gene: 11. Germline CDR1 LGHNA, CDR2 YSLEER. CDR3 in amino acids: CASSQNPAGGLGEQFF. CDR3 nucleotides: TGCGCCAGCAGCCAAAATCCTGCGGGAGGGCTCGGTGAGCAGTTCTTC.

The chain links TRBV11-2 to TRBJ2-7; 7 nucleotides match TRBD2. CDR3 length: 17 residues. Trimming cost V 1 base and J 2 bases; bases outside gene matches: 11. Germline V gene sequence: CDR1 SGHAT, CDR2 FQNNGV. CDR3 DNA: TGTGCCAGCAGCTTAGGAAAACTAGCGATTCTGCCCTACGAGCAGTACGTC. Protein sequence: CASSLGKLAILPYEQYV.

This clone was detected only once. The V and J genes are TRBV7-2 and TRBJ2-5; 7 nucleotides align to TRBD2. The V gene end was trimmed by 5 bases and the J gene end by 13 bases; junction bases not matched to a gene: 31. Germline-derived CDR1 and CDR2 are SGHTA and FQGNSA. The CDR3 totals 19 residues. The CDR3: CASSAPRGRALGGYLPMYF. The CDR3 DNA follows: TGTGCCAGCAGCGCCCCCCGGGGGAGGGCCCTCGGGGGATATCTTCCTATGTACTTC.

This chain uses TRBV4-1 with TRBJ2-7; 8 bases are a match to TRBD2. The length of the CDR3 is 16 residues. Per the germline V gene, CDR1 is MGHRA and CDR2 is YSYEKL. Trimming removed 2 bases from V and 3 bases from J; junction bases left unmatched: 9. CDR3 in amino acids: CASSQPRGGRNYEQYV. The CDR3 nucleotides read TGCGCCAGCAGCCAACCCCGGGGGGGGAGGAACTACGAGCAGTACGTC.

This chain's CDR3 is CSAEDMLAKGTDTQYF. The CDR3 DNA follows: TGCAGCGCCGAGGACATGCTGGCGAAAGGCACAGATACGCAGTATTTT. This chain links TRBV29-1 with TRBJ2-3, with D tentatively TRBD1 (5 bases). Germline CDR1 SQVTM, CDR2 ANQGSEA. The CDR3 is made up of 16 amino acids. Trimming took 7 bases from V and 1 from J, leaving 21 bases between them.

The genes are TRBV24-1 and TRBJ2-1, with D perhaps TRBD2 (7 bases). In germline, CDR1 is KGHDR, CDR2 SFDVKD. This CDR3 is built from 15 residues. V gave up 5 bases and J gave up 10 bases, with 20 bases separating them. The CDR3 bases are TGTGCCACCAGTGGCCAGGGGACTACAGGGTACGAGCAGTTCTTC. Its protein product is CATSGQGTTGYEQFF.

J is TRBJ1-1 and V is TRBV19; the match to TRBD1 covers 7 bases. The CDR3 is 13 residues long. The germline V gene encodes CDR1 LNHDA and CDR2 SQIVND (reference sequence). V was clipped by 5 bases and J by 11 bases; unmatched bases: 11. The DNA of the CDR3 is TGTGCCAGTAGTTCTCGACAGGGAGCGGCCGCTTTCTTT. It codes for CASSSRQGAAAFF. Drawing the rest from reference TRBV19 and TRBJ1-1, the complete variable domain is DGGITQSPKYLFRKEGQNVTLSCEQNLNHDAMYWYRQDPGQGLRLIYYSQIVNDFQKGDIAEGYSVSREKKESFPLTVTSAQKNPTAFYLCASSSRQGAAAFFGQGTRLTVV.

This clone has more than one count but fewer than ten. The V call is TRBV18, the J call TRBJ1-3, with D possibly TRBD1 on 6 matching bases. The CDR3 extends over 16 amino acids. Germline V gene sequence: CDR1 KGHSH, CDR2 LQKENI. The V and J ends lost 4 bases and 0 bases respectively, with 13 bases between them. CDR3 protein: CASSLDSLDSGNTIYF. In DNA form, the CDR3 reads TGTGCCAGCTCACTGGACAGCCTAGACTCTGGAAACACCATATATTTT.

V is TRBV6-5 and J is TRBJ2-1, with 8 bases lining up with TRBD1. Germline V CDR1 and CDR2: MNHEY, SVGAGI. This CDR3 is 14 amino acids long. The ends lost 7 bases at V and 5 bases at J; junction bases unmatched: 7. CDR3 protein: CASTLGTGDNEQFF. CDR3 DNA sequence: TGTGCCAGCACTTTGGGGACAGGTGACAATGAGCAGTTCTTC.

The chain couples TRBV9 to TRBJ2-1; TRBD2 matches 10 bases. The junction had 10 bases not matched to a gene; V was cut back by 4 bases and J by 9 bases. Germline V lookup: CDR1 SGDLS, CDR2 YYNGEE. The CDR3 is made up of 15 amino acids. This chain's CDR3 is CASSPGTSERSEQFF. The CDR3 DNA is TGTGCCAGCAGCCCAGGGACTAGCGAGCGGAGTGAGCAGTTCTTC. Complete variable domain (other parts from reference TRBV9 and TRBJ2-1): DSGVTQTPKHLITATGQRVTLRCSPRSGDLSVYWYQQSLDQGLQFLIQYYNGEERAKGNILERFSAQQFPDLHSELNLSSLELGDSALYFCASSPGTSERSEQFFGPGTRLTVL.